The following is a TCR beta chain sequence with its context. This clone has just one count. Its antigen remains unidentified. Base quality data are lacking; no much larger clone is found one base away. The sample originates from a study of cytomegalovirus exposure and HLA in healthy donors (dated by TCRdb to about 2017). In terms of the full investigation: An earlier analysis of some 500 of the donors reported 250 to 300 Gb of sequence data and 100 million to 140 million unique TCR beta sequences from approximately 180 million T cells. High-throughput TCR immunosequencing, statistical association of individual TCRs with disease status, and machine learning were combined to predict cytomegalovirus infection status. A later genetic analysis took genome-wide SNP genotypes for 398 of the 666 donors and used that subset as a discovery cohort. Four or five DR-DQ haplotypes were treated as single units for association and clustering because of strong linkage in the cohort. In an earlier analysis of 500 to 650 of the donors, high-throughput TCR beta sequencing was used to judge whether each TCR beta V gene segment behaved as functional or pseudogenic. Along with the roughly 610-subject first cohort, a separate validation cohort of roughly 110 different subjects was used. The later analysis used no new phenotypic data to find candidate immune exposures, relying instead on TCR beta sequences and their occurrence across donors. The study aimed to test whether signatures of past pathogen exposure could be identified by cataloging public T cell receptors. To study patterns of TCR occurrence, a later analysis re-analyzed previously published TCR beta repertoires from just over 650 donors and added high-resolution HLA genotyping. Donor age, sex, ethnicity and CMV serostatus were collected together with the repertoire data. The genetic ancestry cluster associated with self-reported Caucasian donors included over 80% of the approximately 430 genotyped donors. HLA typing covered class I and class II loci at four-digit resolution. Every discovery cohort repertoire had been produced on one sequencing platform. The number of donors typed differed by locus, with roughly 629-640 for A, B, C, DRB1 and DQB1, roughly 520 for DQA1, over 600 for DPA1, and over 400 for DPB1. Using immunosequencing, the study profiled T cell repertoires from fewer than 850 subjects and related those repertoires to cytomegalovirus serostatus. About 310 gigabases of sequencing data and approximately 84 million unique TCR sequences were included in an early release covering several hundred HLA-typed donors. On average, about 200,000 unique TCR beta nucleotide sequences were sequenced per donor among 350 to 400 genotyped donors of the cohort, with roughly a sixth of those sequences being non-productive.

The receptor library was made with the immunoSEQ multiplex PCR assay. The multiplex PCR relied on a mix of 60 forward primers for TCR Vbeta segments and 13 reverse primers for TCR Jbeta segments. A multiplex PCR assay on genomic DNA amplified the CDR3 region of rearranged TCR beta genes. The amplified TCR beta libraries were sequenced on the Illumina HiSeq System as 87-base-pair reads. The authors' analysis ran thus. A later analysis tallied roughly 76 million unique TCR beta chains across the roughly 610 repertoires, and 10 million to 11 million of those chains were shared by two or more donors. To remove PCR and sequencing errors, raw reads were error-corrected and collapsed into unique sequences using a nearest-neighbor algorithm that merged closely related sequences. CDR3 sequences were aligned to IMGT reference sequences to assign V, D and J gene segments. For a sequence to be retained, at least a six-nucleotide match to both a V gene segment and a J gene segment was required. Rearrangements were called productive when the CDR3 lacked stop codons and stayed in frame with V and J; all others were non-productive. Following IMGT convention, CDR3 was defined as the stretch from the second conserved V-encoded cysteine to the conserved J-encoded phenylalanine. The earlier analysis of some 540 of the donors excluded any sequence lacking an unambiguous match to a single V gene segment. In an earlier analysis of approximately 550 of the donors, V segments were called functional above 56.7% productive rearrangements and were called segregating when the between-donor standard deviation exceeded 5%. A statistical classification framework was built to diagnose cytomegalovirus status from the catalog of TCR beta chain sequences. A later analysis assigned V and J genes by comparing TCR nucleotide sequences with IMGT/GENE-DB human TR gene sequences. In a later analysis, CDR3 sequences and most-parsimonious VDJ recombination scenarios were assigned using the TCRdist pipeline. In a later analysis, each TCR beta chain was defined by its CDR3 amino acid sequence together with its V-gene family, and reads lacking a unique V-gene family were excluded. To address suspected cross-contamination and a sequencing artifact, a later analysis removed roughly 580 highly shared, low-generation-probability nucleotide sequences. In a later analysis, a clonal expansion index for each public chain was calculated from normalized within-repertoire ranks of inferred template counts. In a later analysis, generation probabilities were computed using a VDJ recombination model fitted to out-of-frame rearrangements, and the results were checked against IGoR. In a later analysis, hypergeometric tests were used to score TCR-TCR, TCR-HLA and TCR-CMV co-occurrence, with a repertoire-size bias correction applied to TCR pairs. To estimate false discovery rates, a later analysis permuted the HLA or CMV assignments 20 times. A later analysis grouped co-occurring TCRs with DBSCAN, adding TCRdist sequence similarity when clustering within HLA-allele-positive subsets. For co-occurrence clustering, repertoires with fewer than 30,000 or more than 120,000 public chains were excluded, along with about five repertoires with anomalous nucleotide sharing. Sourced from immuneACCESS, this table was stored by TCRdb with only in-frame sequences that have V and J called. A share of the clones is absent; for the studies checked, an unresolved V gene accounts for under half, and the remainder has no known explanation. The DNA was the basis for D and trimming; V, J and clone size are from that table. The sample table contains about 40,000 clones; only one count was recorded for 60% to 70% of them. About 4% of the sample belongs to the ten largest clones.

Results and caveats for the whole study, not just this receptor: A further reported finding was that TCR beta sequences accurately predicted the HLA-A and HLA-B alleles for most subjects in the first cohort. In a later analysis, TCR association rates were found to vary across HLA loci, with the most associated TCRs seen for DRB1 alleles and the fewest for HLA-C alleles. An association between a missense DCLRE1C variant and V-gene and J-gene trimming of TCR beta chains was found in a later genetic analysis and replicated in an independent cohort. A total of 164 TCR beta chains were listed by the study as associated with cytomegalovirus. According to a later genetic analysis, donors in an Asian-associated ancestry cluster had fewer N-insertions in productive TCRs than the approximately 710-donor mean. The cohort was sequenced for TCR beta chains only, and without alpha or paired-chain data the features that could be detected were limited. Some IMGT-functional V segments, including TRBV6-2 and TRBV6-3, could not be distinguished by the 87-base-pair reads and were therefore excluded. A group of highly shared sequence variants was considered likely to be a technical artifact of the sequencing pipeline. In a later analysis, several top co-occurrence clusters were reported to appear linked to parvovirus B19, influenza, CMV and Epstein-Barr virus. A few of the identified cytomegalovirus-associated TCR beta chains were confirmed in vitro to be specific for cytomegalovirus antigens. In a later analysis, HLA-associated TCR beta chains were found to be more clonally expanded and to have lower generation probabilities than equally common non-associated chains. When HLA alleles, especially DR and DQ, strongly co-occurred, TCR associations were difficult to assign to individual alleles. A later analysis found that most CMV-associated TCR beta chains appeared HLA-restricted, with HLA associations seemingly driven largely by CMV exposure. Across donors, most TCR sequences were observed very rarely, whereas some public TCRs were present in many individuals. Linkage disequilibrium might explain the correlated functional status among segregating V segments, but an unknown experimental factor could not be ruled out. The authors suggested that the approach could potentially be extended to other disease states and immunological phenotypes. Roughly uniform sequencing depth across donors was assumed in presence/absence analyses, although this assumption may not hold. Specific HLA alleles were associated with 15,000 to 20,000 TCR beta sequences at a false discovery rate of 0.05 in a later analysis. In an earlier analysis of about 600 of the donors, most TCR beta V segments appeared in productive rearrangements about 87% or about 30% of the time, broadly matching IMGT annotations. In both the original and validation cohorts, the classifier was reported to diagnose cytomegalovirus status with high specificity and sensitivity. Immune exposure information for the cohort was limited to CMV serostatus. HLA typing was unavailable for some donors at each locus, so association tests used only the typed subset. Because counts were too low, around 18 rarely observed V segments, including chromosome 9 orphons, were left out of the earlier analysis of roughly 600 of the donors.

From a lookup of the germline V gene (reference sequence), CDR1 and CDR2 are SEHNR and FQNEAQ. Reading from cysteine to phenylalanine, the CDR3 counts 13 amino acids. Left in the record is the CDR3 DNA by itself, 39 bases read in frame from the first base. Between the V and J ends, shortened by 5 bases and 3 bases respectively, the junction contains 7 bases. The cohort consisted of approximately 690 healthy bone marrow donors. At the time of sampling, every cohort member was nominally healthy, though immune exposures that went unrecorded were likely present. The donor tested CMV seronegative, placing the donor among the approximately 360 seronegative members of the cohort. Every donor gave a peripheral blood sample, and the peripheral blood mononuclear cells from that sample were used for TCR beta sequencing. The Qiagen DNeasy Blood Extraction Kit was used to extract genomic DNA from the blood cell samples.

The rearrangement joined TRBV7-9 to TRBJ2-2; a confident D gene designation cannot be given. Material: PBMCs. This sequence was found in a man aged 40-49 years in good health and CMV-seronegative. The bases are TGTGCCAGCAGCCTCTCTCACACCGGGGAGCTGTTTTTT. Translated, it reads CASSLSHTGELFF.